This T cell receptor beta chain derives from a study of Tregs in tolerant kidney transplant recipients. The V gene's germline CDR1 is PRHDT and CDR2 FYEKMQ (reference sequence). The CDR3 totals 18 residues. V lost 5 bases and J lost 4, with 27 bases in between. Sequencing was performed with immunoSEQ multiplex PCR; in TCRdb, only in-frame clones are kept and a portion is missing. The sample lists approximately 100,000 clones, roughly 93% seen once, with 0.46% in the top ten. The source is a human donor who received a combined kidney and bone marrow transplant. The starting material was CD4+ T cells from blood, obtained before the transplant. The V gene is TRBV13, the J gene TRBJ2-7, with D maybe TRBD2 (6 bases). CDR3 nucleotide sequence: TGTGCCAGCAGCCCCACCATCTGGAGGAGGGCTCGTGGATACGAGCAGTACTTC. The encoded protein is CASSPTIWRRARGYEQYF. Complete variable domain (other parts from reference TRBV13 and TRBJ2-7): AAGVIQSPRHLIKEKRETATLKCYPIPRHDTVYWYQQGPGQDPQFLISFYEKMQSDKGSIPDRFSAQQFSDYHSELNMSSLELGDSALYFCASSPTIWRRARGYEQYFGPGTRLTVT.